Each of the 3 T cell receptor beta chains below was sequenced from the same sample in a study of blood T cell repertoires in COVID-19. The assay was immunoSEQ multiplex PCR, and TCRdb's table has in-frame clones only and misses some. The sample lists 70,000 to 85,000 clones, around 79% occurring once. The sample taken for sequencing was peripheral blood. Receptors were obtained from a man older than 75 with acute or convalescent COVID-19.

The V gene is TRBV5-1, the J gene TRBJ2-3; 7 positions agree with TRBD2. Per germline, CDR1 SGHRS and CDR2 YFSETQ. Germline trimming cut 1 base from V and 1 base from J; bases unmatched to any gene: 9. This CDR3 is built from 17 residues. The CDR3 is CASSLNFGRGGTDTQYF. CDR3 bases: TGCGCCAGCAGCTTGAATTTTGGGAGGGGAGGCACAGATACGCAGTATTTT.

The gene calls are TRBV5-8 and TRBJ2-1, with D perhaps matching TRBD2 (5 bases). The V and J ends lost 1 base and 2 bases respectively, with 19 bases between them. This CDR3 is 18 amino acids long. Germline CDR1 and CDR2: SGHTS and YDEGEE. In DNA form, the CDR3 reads TGTGCCAGCAGCTTGTTAATGTCCTCCAGGACTGCCTACAATGAGCAGTTCTTC. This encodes CASSLLMSSRTAYNEQFF.

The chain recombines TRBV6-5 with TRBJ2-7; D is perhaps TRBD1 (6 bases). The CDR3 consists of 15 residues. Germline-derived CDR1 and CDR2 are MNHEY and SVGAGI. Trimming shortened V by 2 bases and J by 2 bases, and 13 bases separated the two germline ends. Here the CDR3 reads CASSYAGTYAYEQYF. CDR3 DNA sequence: TGTGCCAGCAGTTACGCCGGGACATATGCCTACGAGCAGTACTTC.